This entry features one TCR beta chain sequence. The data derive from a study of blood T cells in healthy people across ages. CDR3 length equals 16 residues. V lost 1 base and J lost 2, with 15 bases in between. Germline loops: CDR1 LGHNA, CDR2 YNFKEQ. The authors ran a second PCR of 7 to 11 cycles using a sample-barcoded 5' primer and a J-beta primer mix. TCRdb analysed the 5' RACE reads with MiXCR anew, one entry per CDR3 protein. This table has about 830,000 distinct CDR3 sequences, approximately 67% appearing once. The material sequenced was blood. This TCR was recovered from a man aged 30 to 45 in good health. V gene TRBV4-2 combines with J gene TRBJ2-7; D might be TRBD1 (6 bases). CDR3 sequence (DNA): TGTGCCAGCAGCCAAGGGGGGCCTTTTAGCCCCTACGAGCAGTACTTC. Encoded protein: CASSQGGPFSPYEQYF.